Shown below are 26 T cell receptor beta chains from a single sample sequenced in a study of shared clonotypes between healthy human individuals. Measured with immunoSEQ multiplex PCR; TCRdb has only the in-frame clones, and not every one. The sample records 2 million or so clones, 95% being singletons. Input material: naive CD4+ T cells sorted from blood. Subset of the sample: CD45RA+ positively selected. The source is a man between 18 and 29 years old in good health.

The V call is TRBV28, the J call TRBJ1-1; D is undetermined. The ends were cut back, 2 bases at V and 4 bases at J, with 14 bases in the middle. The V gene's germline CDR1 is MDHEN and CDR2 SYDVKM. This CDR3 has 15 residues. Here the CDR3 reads CASSLPRPGSTEAFF. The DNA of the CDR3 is TGTGCCAGCAGTTTACCCCGCCCAGGAAGCACTGAAGCTTTCTTT.

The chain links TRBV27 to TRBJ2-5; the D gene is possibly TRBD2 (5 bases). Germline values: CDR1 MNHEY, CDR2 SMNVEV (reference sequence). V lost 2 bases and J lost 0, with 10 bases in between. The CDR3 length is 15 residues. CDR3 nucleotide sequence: TGTGCCAGCAGTTTAAACGGGATGTACCAAGAGACCCAGTACTTC. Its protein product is CASSLNGMYQETQYF.

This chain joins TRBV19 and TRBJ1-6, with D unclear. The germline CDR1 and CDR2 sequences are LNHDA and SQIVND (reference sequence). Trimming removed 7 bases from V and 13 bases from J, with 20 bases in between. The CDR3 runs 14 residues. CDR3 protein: CASTRRLGFRPLHF. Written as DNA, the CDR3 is TGTGCCAGTACCCGGAGGTTGGGGTTTCGGCCCCTCCACTTT.

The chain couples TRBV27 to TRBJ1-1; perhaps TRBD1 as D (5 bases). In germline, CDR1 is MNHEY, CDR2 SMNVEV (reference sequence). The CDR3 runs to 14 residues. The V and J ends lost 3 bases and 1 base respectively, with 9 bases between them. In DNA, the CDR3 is TGTGCCAGCAGTTTGGGTGACAGGAACACTGAAGCTTTCTTT. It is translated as CASSLGDRNTEAFF.

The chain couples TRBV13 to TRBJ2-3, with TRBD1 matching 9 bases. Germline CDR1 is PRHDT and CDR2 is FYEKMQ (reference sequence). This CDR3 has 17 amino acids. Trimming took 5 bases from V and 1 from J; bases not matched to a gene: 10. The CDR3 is CASSPQTGGAGTDTQYF. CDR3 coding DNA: TGTGCCAGCAGCCCGCAAACAGGGGGCGCAGGCACAGATACGCAGTATTTT.

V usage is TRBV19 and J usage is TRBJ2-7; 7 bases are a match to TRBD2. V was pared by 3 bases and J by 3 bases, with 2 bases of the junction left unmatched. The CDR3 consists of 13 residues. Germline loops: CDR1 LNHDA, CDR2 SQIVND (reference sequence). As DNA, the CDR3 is TGTGCCAGTAGTATTCGGACTAGCTACGAGCAGTACTTC. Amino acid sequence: CASSIRTSYEQYF.

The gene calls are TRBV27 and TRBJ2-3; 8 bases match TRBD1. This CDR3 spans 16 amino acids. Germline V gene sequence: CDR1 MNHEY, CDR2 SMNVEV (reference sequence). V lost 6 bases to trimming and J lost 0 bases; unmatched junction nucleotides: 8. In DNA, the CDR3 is TGTGCCAGCAGGACAGGGGATCCCTTTAGCACAGATACGCAGTATTTT. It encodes CASRTGDPFSTDTQYF.

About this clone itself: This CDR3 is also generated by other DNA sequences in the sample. Written as DNA, the CDR3 is TGTGCCTGGAGTGGAGTCACTGAAGCTTTCTTT. This sequence encodes CAWSGVTEAFF. The chain combines TRBV30 with TRBJ1-1; D is unclear. The germline V gene has CDR1 GTSNPN and CDR2 SVGIG (reference sequence). This CDR3 is built from 11 residues. The V end was cut by 1 base, the J end by 4 bases, with 4 bases between.

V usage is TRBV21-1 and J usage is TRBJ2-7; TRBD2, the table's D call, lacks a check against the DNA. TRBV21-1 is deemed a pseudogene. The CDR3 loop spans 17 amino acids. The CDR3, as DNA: TGTGCCAGCAGCAAAACGGGCGGGAGGGCCCTCGGTTACGAGCAGTACTTC. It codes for CASSKTGGRALGYEQYF.

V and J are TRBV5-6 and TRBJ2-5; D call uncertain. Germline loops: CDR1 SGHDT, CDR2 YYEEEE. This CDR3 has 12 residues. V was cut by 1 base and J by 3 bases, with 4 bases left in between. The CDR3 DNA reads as TGTGCCAGCAGCTTGTATAAAGAGACCCAGTACTTC. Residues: CASSLYKETQYF.

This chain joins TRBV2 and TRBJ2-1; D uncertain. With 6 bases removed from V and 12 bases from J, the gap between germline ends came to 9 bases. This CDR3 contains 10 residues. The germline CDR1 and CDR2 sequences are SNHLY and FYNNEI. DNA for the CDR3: TGTGCCAGCAGCACTTTATTGCAGTTCTTC. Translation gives CASSTLLQFF.

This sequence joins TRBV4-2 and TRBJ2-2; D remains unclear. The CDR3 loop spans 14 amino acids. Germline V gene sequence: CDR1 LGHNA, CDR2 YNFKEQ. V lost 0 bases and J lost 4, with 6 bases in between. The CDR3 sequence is CASSQEDSTGELFF. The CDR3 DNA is TGTGCCAGCAGCCAAGAGGATTCCACCGGGGAGCTGTTTTTT.

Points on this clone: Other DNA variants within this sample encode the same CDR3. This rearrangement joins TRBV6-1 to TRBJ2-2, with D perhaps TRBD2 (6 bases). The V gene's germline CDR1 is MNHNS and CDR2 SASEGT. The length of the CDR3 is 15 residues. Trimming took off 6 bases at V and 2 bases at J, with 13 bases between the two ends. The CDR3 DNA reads TGTGCCAGCAGCTCCGGGACTGCAAACACCGGGGAGCTGTTTTTT. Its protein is CASSSGTANTGELFF.

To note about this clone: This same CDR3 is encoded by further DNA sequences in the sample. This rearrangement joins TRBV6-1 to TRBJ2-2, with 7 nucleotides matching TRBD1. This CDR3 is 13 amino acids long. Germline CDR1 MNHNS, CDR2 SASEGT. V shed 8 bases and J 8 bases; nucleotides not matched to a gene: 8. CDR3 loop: CASSEQGTGELFF. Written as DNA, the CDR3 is TGTGCCAGCTCGGAACAGGGGACGGGGGAGCTGTTTTTT.

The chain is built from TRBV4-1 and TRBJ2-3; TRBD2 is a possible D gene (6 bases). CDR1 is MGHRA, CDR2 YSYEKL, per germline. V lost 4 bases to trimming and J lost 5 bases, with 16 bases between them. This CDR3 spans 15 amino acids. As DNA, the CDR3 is TGCGCCAGCAGCCCAAGGGAGGCAGGGAAAGATACGCAGTATTTT. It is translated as CASSPREAGKDTQYF.

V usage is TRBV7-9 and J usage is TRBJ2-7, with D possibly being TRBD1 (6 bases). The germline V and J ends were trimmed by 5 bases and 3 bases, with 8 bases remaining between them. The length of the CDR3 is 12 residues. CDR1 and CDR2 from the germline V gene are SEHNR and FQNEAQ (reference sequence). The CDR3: CASSTGHYEQYF. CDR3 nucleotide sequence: TGTGCCAGCAGCACGGGACACTACGAGCAGTACTTC.

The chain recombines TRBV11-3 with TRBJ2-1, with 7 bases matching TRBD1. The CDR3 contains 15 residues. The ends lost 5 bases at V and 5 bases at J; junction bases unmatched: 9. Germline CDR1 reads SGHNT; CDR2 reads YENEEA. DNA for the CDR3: TGTGCCAGCAGCAGAGCCGGGACAGAGAACAATGAGCAGTTCTTC. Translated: CASSRAGTENNEQFF.

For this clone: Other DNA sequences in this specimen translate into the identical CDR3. CDR3: CATLAGDTGELFF. For the CDR3, the DNA is TGTGCCACTCTAGCGGGGGACACCGGGGAGCTGTTTTTT. The V call is TRBV10-3, the J call TRBJ2-2; 10 bases are shared with TRBD2. With 10 bases clipped from V and 3 bases from J, the junction kept 2 bases outside the gene matches. This CDR3 has 13 residues. Germline V lookup: CDR1 ENHRY, CDR2 SYGVKD.

The CDR3 spells CAFKMPGRAAGELFF. CDR3 nucleotides: TGTGCCTTTAAGATGCCAGGGAGAGCGGCCGGGGAGCTGTTTTTT. This chain connects TRBV30 to TRBJ2-2; either TRBD1 or TRBD2 may supply D (5 bases each). Germline values: CDR1 GTSNPN, CDR2 SVGIG (reference sequence). CDR3 length: 15 amino acids. Trimming took off 7 bases at V and 6 bases at J, with 21 bases between the two ends.

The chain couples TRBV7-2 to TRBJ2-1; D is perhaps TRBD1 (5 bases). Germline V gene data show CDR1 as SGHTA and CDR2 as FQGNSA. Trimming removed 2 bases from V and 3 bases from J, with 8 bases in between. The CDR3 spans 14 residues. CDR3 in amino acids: CASSLNRFYNEQFF. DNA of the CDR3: TGTGCCAGCAGCTTAAACAGGTTCTACAATGAGCAGTTCTTC.

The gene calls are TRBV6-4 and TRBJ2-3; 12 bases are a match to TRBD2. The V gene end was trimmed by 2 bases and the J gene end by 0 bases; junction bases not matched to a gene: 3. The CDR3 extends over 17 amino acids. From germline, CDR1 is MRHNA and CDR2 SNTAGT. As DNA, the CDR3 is TGTGCCAGCAGTGACCGGACTAGCGGGGTTAGCACAGATACGCAGTATTTT. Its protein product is CASSDRTSGVSTDTQYF.

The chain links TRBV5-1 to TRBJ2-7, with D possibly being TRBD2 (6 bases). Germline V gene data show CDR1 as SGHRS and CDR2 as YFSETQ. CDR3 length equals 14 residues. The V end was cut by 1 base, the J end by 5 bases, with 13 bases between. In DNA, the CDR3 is TGCGCCAGCAGCTTGAGAACGGGAGCCAACGAGCAGTACTTC. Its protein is CASSLRTGANEQYF. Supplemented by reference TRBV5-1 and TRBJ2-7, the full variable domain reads KAGVTQTPRYLIKTRGQQVTLSCSPISGHRSVSWYQQTPGQGLQFLFEYFSETQRNKGNFPGRFSGRQFSNSRSEMNVSTLELGDSALYLCASSLRTGANEQYFGPGTRLTVT.

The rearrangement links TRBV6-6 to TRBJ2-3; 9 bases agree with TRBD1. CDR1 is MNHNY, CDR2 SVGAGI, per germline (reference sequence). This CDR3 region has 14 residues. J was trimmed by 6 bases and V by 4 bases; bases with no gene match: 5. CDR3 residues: CASSFGTGWDTQYF. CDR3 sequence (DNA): TGTGCCAGCAGTTTTGGGACAGGGTGGGATACGCAGTATTTT.

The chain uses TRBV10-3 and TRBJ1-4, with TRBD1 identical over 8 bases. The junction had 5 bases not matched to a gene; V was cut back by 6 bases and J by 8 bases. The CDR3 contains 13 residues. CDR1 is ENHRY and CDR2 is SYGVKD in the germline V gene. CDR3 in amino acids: CAISQGAGEKLFF. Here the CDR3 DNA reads TGTGCCATCAGCCAGGGGGCGGGCGAAAAACTGTTTTTT.

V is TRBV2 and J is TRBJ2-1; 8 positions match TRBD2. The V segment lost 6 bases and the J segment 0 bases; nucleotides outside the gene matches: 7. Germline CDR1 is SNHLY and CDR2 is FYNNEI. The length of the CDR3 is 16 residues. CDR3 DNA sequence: TGTGCCAGCAGGGCCTCAAGCGGGAGCTCCTACAATGAGCAGTTCTTC. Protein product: CASRASSGSSYNEQFF. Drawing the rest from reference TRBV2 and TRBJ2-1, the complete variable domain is EPEVTQTPSHQVTQMGQEVILRCVPISNHLYFYWYRQILGQKVEFLVSFYNNEISEKSEIFDDQFSVERPDGSNFTLKIRSTKLEDSAMYFCASRASSGSSYNEQFFGPGTRLTVL.

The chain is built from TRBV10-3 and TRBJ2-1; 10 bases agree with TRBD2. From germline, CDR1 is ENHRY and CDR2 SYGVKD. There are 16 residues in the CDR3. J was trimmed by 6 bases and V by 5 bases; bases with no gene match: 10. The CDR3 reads CAISSSSGGLANEQFF. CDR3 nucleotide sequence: TGTGCCATCAGTTCTTCTAGCGGGGGCCTAGCCAATGAGCAGTTCTTC.